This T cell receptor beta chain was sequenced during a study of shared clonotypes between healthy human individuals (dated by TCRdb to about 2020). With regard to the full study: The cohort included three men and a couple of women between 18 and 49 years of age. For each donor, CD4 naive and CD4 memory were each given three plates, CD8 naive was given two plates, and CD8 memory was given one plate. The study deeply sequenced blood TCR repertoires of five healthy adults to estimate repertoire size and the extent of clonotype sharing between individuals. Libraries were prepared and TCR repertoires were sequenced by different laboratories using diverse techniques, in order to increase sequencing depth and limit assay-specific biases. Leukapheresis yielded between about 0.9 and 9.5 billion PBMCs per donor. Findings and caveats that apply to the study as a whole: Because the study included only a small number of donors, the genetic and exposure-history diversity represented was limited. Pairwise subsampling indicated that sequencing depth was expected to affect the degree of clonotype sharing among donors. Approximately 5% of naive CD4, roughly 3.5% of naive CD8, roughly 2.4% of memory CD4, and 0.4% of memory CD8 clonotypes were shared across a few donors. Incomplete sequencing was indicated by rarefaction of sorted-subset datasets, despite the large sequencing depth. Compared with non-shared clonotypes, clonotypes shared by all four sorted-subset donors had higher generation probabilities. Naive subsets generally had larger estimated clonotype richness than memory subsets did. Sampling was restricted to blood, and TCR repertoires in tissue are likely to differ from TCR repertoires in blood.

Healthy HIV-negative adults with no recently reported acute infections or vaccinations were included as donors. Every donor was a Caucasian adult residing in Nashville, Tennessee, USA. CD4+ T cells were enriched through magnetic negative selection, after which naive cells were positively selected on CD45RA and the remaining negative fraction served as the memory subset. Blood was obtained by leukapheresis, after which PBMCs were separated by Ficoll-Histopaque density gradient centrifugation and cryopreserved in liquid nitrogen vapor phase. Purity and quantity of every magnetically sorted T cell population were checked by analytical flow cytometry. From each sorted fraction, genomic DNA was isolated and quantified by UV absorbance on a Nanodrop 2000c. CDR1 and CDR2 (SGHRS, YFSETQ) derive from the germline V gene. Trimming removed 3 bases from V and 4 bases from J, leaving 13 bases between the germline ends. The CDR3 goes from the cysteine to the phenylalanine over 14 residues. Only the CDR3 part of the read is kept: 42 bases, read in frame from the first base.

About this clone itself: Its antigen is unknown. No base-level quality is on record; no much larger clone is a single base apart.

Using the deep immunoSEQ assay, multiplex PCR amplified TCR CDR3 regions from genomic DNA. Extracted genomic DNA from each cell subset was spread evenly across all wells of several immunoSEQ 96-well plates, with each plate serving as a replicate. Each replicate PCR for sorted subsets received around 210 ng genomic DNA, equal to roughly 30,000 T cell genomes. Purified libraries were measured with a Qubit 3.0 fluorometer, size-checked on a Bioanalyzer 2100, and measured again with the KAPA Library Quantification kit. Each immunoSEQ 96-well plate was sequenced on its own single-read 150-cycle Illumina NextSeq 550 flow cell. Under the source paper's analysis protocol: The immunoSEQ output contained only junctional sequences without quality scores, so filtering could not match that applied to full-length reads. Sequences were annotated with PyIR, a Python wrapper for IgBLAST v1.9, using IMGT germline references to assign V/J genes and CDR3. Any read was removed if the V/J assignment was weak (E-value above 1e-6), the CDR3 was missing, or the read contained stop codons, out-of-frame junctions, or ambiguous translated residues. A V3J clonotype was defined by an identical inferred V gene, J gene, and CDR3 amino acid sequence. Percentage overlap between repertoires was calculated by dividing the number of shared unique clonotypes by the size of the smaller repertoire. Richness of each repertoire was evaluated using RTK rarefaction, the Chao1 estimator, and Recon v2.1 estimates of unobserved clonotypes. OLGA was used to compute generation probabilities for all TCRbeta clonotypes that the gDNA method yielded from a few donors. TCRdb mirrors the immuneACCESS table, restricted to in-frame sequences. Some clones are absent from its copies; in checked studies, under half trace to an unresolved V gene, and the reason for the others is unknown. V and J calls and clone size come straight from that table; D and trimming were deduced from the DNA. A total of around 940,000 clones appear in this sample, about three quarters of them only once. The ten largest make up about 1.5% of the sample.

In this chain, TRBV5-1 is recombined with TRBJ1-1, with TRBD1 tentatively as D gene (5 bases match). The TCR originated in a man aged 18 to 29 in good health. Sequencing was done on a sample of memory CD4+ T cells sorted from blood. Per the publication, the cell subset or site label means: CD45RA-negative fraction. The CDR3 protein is CASSSDGGVTEAFF. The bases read TGCGCCAGCAGCTCGGACGGGGGAGTCACTGAAGCTTTCTTT.